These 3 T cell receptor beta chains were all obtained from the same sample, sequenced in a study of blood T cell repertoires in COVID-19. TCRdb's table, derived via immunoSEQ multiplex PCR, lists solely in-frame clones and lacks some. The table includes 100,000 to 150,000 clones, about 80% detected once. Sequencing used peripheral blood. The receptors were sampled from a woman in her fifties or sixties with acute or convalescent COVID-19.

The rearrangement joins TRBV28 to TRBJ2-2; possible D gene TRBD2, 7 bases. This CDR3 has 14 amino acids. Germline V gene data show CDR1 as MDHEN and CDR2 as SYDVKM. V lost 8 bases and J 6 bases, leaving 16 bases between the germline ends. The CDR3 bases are TGTGCCAGCGTATTTAGGGGGAGGGCCGGGGAGCTGTTTTTT. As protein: CASVFRGRAGELFF.

The CDR3 nucleotides read TGTGCCAGCAGTTACGTCCCGGACAGGGGCCACGGCAAGAACACTGAAGCTTTCTTT. Amino acid sequence: CASSYVPDRGHGKNTEAFF. V usage is TRBV6-2 or TRBV6-3 and J usage is TRBJ1-1, with 9 nucleotides matching TRBD1. The CDR3 is 19 amino acids. Germline V gene sequence: CDR1 MNHEY, CDR2 SVGEGT. V trimming: 2 bases; J trimming: 1 base; junction bases outside the gene matches: 14.

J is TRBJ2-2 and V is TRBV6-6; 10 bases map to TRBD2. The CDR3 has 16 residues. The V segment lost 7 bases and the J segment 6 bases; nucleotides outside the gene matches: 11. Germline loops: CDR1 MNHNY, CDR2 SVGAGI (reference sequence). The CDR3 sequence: CASTIQLAGTPGELFF. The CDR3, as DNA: TGTGCCAGCACCATCCAACTAGCGGGGACGCCCGGGGAGCTGTTTTTT.